This T cell receptor (beta chain) was obtained from a study of tumor and adjacent non-tumor tissue in lung cancer. Study overall: Each sample yielded approximately 4 million productive TCRbeta reads on average. Study-level results: In normal lung, the top 100 clones were significantly more dominant than in tumor. Higher tumor TCR diversity was associated with shorter survival. Tumor tissue had significantly higher TCR diversity than normal lung.

The length of the CDR3 is 15 residues. Germline assignment: CDR1 SGHAT and CDR2 FQNNGV. Turning to this clonotype: The antigen remains undetermined. Sequence at one end of the junction differs from germline and may be a read error.

A modified ARM-PCR protocol with three rounds of nested PCR amplified TCRbeta. TCRdb re-called the multiplex PCR reads with MiXCR, one entry per CDR3 protein. This repertoire shows around 140,000 distinct CDR3 sequences, approximately 66% found once; its top ten account for 15% to 20%. This sample's RNA came from whole unsorted tissue. Sequencing was carried out using lung tumor tissue. The chain employs TRBV11-2 and TRBJ2-1; TRBD1 or TRBD2 may be the D gene (6 bases each). This sequence originates from a man aged 55 to 70 with small cell lung cancer. The CDR3 nucleotides are TGTGCCAGCAGCTTCGAACGGGGGCCGGGGAATGAGCTGTTCTTC. Translation gives CASSFERGPGNELFF.